Listed here are 11 T cell receptor beta chains from one sample, sequenced in a study of shared clonotypes between healthy human individuals. Clones were sequenced by immunoSEQ multiplex PCR, and TCRdb holds only the in-frame ones, with some missing. This sample has fewer than 2.5 million clones, with over 85% found just once. The specimen was naive CD4+ T cells from PBMCs. As to subset: CD45RA+ positively selected. These receptors originate from a man in his late teens or twenties in good health. Some clones in this sample may be carry-over from other donors' samples.

This sequence joins TRBV18 and TRBJ2-5, with unresolved D. The CDR3 consists of 14 residues. Germline CDR1 is KGHSH and CDR2 is LQKENI. Trimming shortened V by 3 bases and J by 6 bases, and 14 bases separated the two germline ends. The CDR3 reads CASSPSDGSKTQYF. DNA for the CDR3: TGTGCCAGCTCACCTTCGGACGGGTCGAAGACCCAGTACTTC.

The chain employs TRBV6-5 and TRBJ2-2; TRBD2 aligns across 10 bases. The CDR3 runs to 15 residues. Germline loops: CDR1 MNHEY, CDR2 SVGAGI. Germline trimming cut 6 bases from V and 7 bases from J; bases unmatched to any gene: 8. In DNA, the CDR3 is TGTGCCAGCAGAGGCAGCGGGAGGGCCGTCGGGGAGCTGTTTTTT. Translation: CASRGSGRAVGELFF.

The chain has TRBV7-9 and TRBJ1-3, with D perhaps matching TRBD1 (6 bases). Germline V gene data show CDR1 as SEHNR and CDR2 as FQNEAQ (reference sequence). The CDR3 extends over 16 amino acids. Trimming shortened V by 5 bases and J by 0 bases, and 14 bases separated the two germline ends. Written as DNA, the CDR3 is TGTGCCAGCAGCGCCCGGACAGACCCCTCTGGAAACACCATATATTTT. Protein product: CASSARTDPSGNTIYF.

About this clone itself: This specimen includes other DNA sequences encoding the same CDR3. The rearrangement links TRBV29-1 to TRBJ2-3, with 12 bases identical to TRBD2. Trimming at V came to 7 bases and at J to 0 bases, leaving 2 bases not matched to a gene. This CDR3 is 14 amino acids long. Germline V gene lookup returns CDR1 SQVTM and CDR2 ANQGSEA. CDR3 protein: CSAGTSGSTDTQYF. The DNA of the CDR3 is TGCAGCGCCGGGACTAGCGGGAGCACAGATACGCAGTATTTT.

The V call is TRBV28, the J call TRBJ2-7; 7 bases map to TRBD1. After removal of 3 bases from V and 3 bases from J, the junction contained 8 bases not matched to a gene. The CDR3 extends over 15 amino acids. Germline V lookup: CDR1 MDHEN, CDR2 SYDVKM. CDR3 residues: CASSLHSTGDYEQYF. CDR3 nucleotide sequence: TGTGCCAGCAGTTTGCACAGTACAGGGGACTACGAGCAGTACTTC.

This chain connects TRBV4-1 to TRBJ1-1; the D gene is possibly TRBD1 (6 bases). Germline CDR1 MGHRA, CDR2 YSYEKL. V lost 4 bases and J lost 0, with 12 bases in between. The CDR3 runs 15 residues. CDR3 DNA: TGCGCCAGCAGCCTAACCGGGACACTGAACACTGAAGCTTTCTTT. Its protein is CASSLTGTLNTEAFF.

DNA for the CDR3: TGTGCCAGCAGCCCGGGCGGGCGGTTCGGGGAGACCCAGTACTTC. This translates into CASSPGGRFGETQYF. The rearrangement uses TRBV7-2 and TRBJ2-5; D might be TRBD2 (5 bases). The germline CDR1 and CDR2 sequences are SGHTA and FQGNSA. V lost 5 bases and J lost 5, with 18 bases in between. The CDR3 extends over 15 amino acids.

This rearrangement joins TRBV5-1 to TRBJ2-2; D is ambiguous. Germline CDR1 is SGHRS and CDR2 is YFSETQ. Trimming removed 4 bases from V and 0 bases from J, with 7 bases in between. This CDR3 region has 14 residues. The CDR3 here is CASSVGTNTGELFF. The CDR3 DNA sequence: TGCGCCAGCAGCGTAGGAACGAACACCGGGGAGCTGTTTTTT.

The sample holds one count of this clone. This sequence joins TRBV18 and TRBJ2-5; 7 bases agree with TRBD1. This CDR3 region has 14 residues. From germline, CDR1 is KGHSH and CDR2 LQKENI. V lost 5 bases to trimming and J lost 5 bases; unmatched junction nucleotides: 8. The CDR3 DNA reads as TGTGCCAGCTCAGAAAGACAGGGCGGGGAGACCCAGTACTTC. It translates to CASSERQGGETQYF. Together with reference TRBV18 and TRBJ2-5, the CDR3 gives the full variable domain: NAGVMQNPRHLVRRRGQEARLRCSPMKGHSHVYWYRQLPEEGLKFMVYLQKENIIDESGMPKERFSAEFPKEGPSILRIQQVVRGDSAAYFCASSERQGGETQYFGPGTRLLVL.

The chain recombines TRBV6-5 with TRBJ2-1, with 7 positions matching TRBD2. Trimming cost V 11 bases and J 4 bases; bases outside gene matches: 11. This CDR3 has 14 amino acids. CDR1 and CDR2 (germline): MNHEY, SVGAGI. CDR3 region: CAAARLADYNEQFF. Written as DNA, the CDR3 is TGTGCCGCGGCCAGGCTAGCGGATTACAATGAGCAGTTCTTC.

This clone has a single count. This chain uses TRBV7-2 with TRBJ2-1; 7 bases agree with TRBD1. Germline CDR1 is SGHTA and CDR2 is FQGNSA. V dropped 3 bases and J dropped 5; count of bases not matched to a gene: 4. CDR3 length: 14 residues. In nucleotides, the CDR3 is TGTGCCAGCAGCTTCCAGGGACAGAACAATGAGCAGTTCTTC. Protein product: CASSFQGQNNEQFF.